These 19 T cell receptor beta chains were sequenced from one sample in a study of T cells expressing NK-cell markers. Each CDR3 protein gets one entry in TCRdb, which reprocessed the 5' RACE reads and gives no DNA. This sample's table has about 380,000 distinct CDR3 sequences. Sequenced input: blood T cells: a sorted CD56 or NKG2C T cell subset, CD4+ or CD8+ T cells, or bulk PBMC T cells (not recorded which). These receptor sequences come from a man aged 18 to 69 in good health.

V gene TRBV10-3 combines with J gene TRBJ2-7; TCRdb indicates TRBD1, and absent DNA this call remains unverified. The CDR3 length is 12 residues. Per the germline V gene, CDR1 is ENHRY and CDR2 is SYGVKD. The CDR3: CAIRAGTGEQYF.

The CDR3 loop reads CASSLVLFLWDISNQPQHF. The chain recombines TRBV7-6 with TRBJ1-5. CDR1 is SGHVS, CDR2 FNYEAQ, per germline. This CDR3 has 19 residues.

The chain is built from TRBV2 and TRBJ2-1. CDR3 length equals 14 residues. The V gene's germline CDR1 is SNHLY and CDR2 FYNNEI. This CDR3 is CAINERGSDNEQFF.

This chain uses TRBV27 with TRBJ2-7; absent DNA, TCRdb's TRBD1 call cannot be checked. Germline values: CDR1 MNHEY, CDR2 SMNVEV (reference sequence). The CDR3 consists of 15 residues. CDR3 protein: CASSFRRDSTYEQYF.

The CDR3: CASSLSGQPQETQYF. The gene calls are TRBV12-3 or TRBV12-4 and TRBJ2-5. This CDR3 has 15 residues.

This sequence joins TRBV5-1 and TRBJ2-3; TCRdb proposes TRBD1, but this gene call is untestable without DNA. The germline V gene has CDR1 SGHRS and CDR2 YFSETQ. The CDR3 loop spans 16 amino acids. The CDR3 spells CASRLRGPGSTDTQYF.

The chain couples TRBV12-3 or TRBV12-4 to TRBJ2-5; TCRdb's D call of TRBD1 is untestable without DNA. This CDR3 has 16 amino acids. CDR3 loop: CASSPRMGQGLETQYF.

The rearrangement uses TRBV4-1 and TRBJ1-1; the D call of TRBD1 rests on TCRdb alone, since no DNA is present to check it. The CDR3 consists of 17 residues. The germline CDR1 and CDR2 sequences are MGHRA and YSYEKL. The CDR3 sequence is CASSQSGAANLNTEAFF.

J is TRBJ2-3 and V is TRBV20-1; TCRdb names TRBD2, which stays unverified in the absence of DNA. This CDR3 contains 15 residues. Germline V gene data show CDR1 as DFQATT and CDR2 as SNEGSKA (reference sequence). CDR3 residues: CSARVTGGLSDTQYF.

V and J are TRBV2 and TRBJ2-3; absent DNA, TCRdb's TRBD2 call cannot be checked. The CDR3 has 14 residues. Germline V gives CDR1 SNHLY, CDR2 FYNNEI. CDR3 region: CARGRTSIYGTQYF.

The chain recombines TRBV7-8 with TRBJ2-7; TCRdb's D gene call, TRBD2, goes unchecked for lack of DNA. The CDR3 length is 13 residues. Germline V gene lookup returns CDR1 SGHVS and CDR2 FQNEAQ. This CDR3 reads CASSTGRDYEQYF.

The V gene is TRBV27, the J gene TRBJ2-7; no DNA is available, so the TRBD1 call from TCRdb remains unchecked. The germline gives CDR1 MNHEY, CDR2 SMNVEV (reference sequence). The CDR3 consists of 15 residues. CDR3 region: CASSFVGTGVGEQYF.

The gene calls are TRBV18 and TRBJ2-5; TCRdb lists TRBD1, though no DNA is available to test this call. Germline V gene data show CDR1 as KGHSH and CDR2 as LQKENI. This CDR3 is built from 20 residues. The CDR3 protein is CASSPRGGLNRGTTQKTQYF.

The chain carries TRBV6-1 and TRBJ2-3; the TRBD1 assignment by TCRdb is unverifiable without DNA. The germline gives CDR1 MNHNS, CDR2 SASEGT. The CDR3 is 15 amino acids. The CDR3 protein is CASKDTRLKTDTQYF.

V gene TRBV5-1 combines with J gene TRBJ2-7; TCRdb names TRBD2, which stays unverified in the absence of DNA. There are 15 residues in the CDR3. The germline gives CDR1 SGHRS, CDR2 YFSETQ. The CDR3 protein is CASSLYSGETYEQYF.

The chain has TRBV20-1 and TRBJ2-7; the D call of TRBD1 rests on TCRdb alone, since no DNA is present to check it. The CDR3 covers 15 residues. Germline loops: CDR1 DFQATT, CDR2 SNEGSKA (reference sequence). The CDR3 is CSAPDRQGGFGEQYF.

This sequence joins TRBV12-1 and TRBJ2-3; TCRdb's D gene call, TRBD1, goes unchecked for lack of DNA. TRBV12-1 is termed a pseudogene. The CDR3 loop spans 17 amino acids. The CDR3 sequence is CASSKLRDRVLTDTQYF.

The V gene is TRBV5-1, the J gene TRBJ2-1; as DNA is missing, the TRBD1 call by TCRdb cannot be tested. The CDR3 covers 15 residues. From germline, CDR1 is SGHRS and CDR2 YFSETQ. CDR3 loop: CASSLWQGVRTEQFF.

The V and J genes are TRBV12-3 or TRBV12-4 and TRBJ2-7. The CDR3 is made up of 13 amino acids. The CDR3 reads CASGVFGLGEQYF.